These 5 T cell receptor beta chains share one sample of origin, sequenced in a study of T cell repertoires in ileal Crohn's disease. Time point in this sample: inflamed ileum from the surgical specimen. This table comes from immunoSEQ multiplex PCR, and its TCRdb copy is limited to in-frame clones, with some not included. The table lists roughly 13,000 clones, roughly four fifths of them singletons. The sequenced sample was ileal tissue. The origin of the receptors is an adult with Crohn's disease.

In this sample, this clone turned up a few times. This sequence joins TRBV7-6 and TRBJ2-1; TRBD1 aligns across 7 bases. Germline V gives CDR1 SGHVS, CDR2 FNYEAQ. The CDR3 is 16 amino acids. After removal of 2 bases from V and 6 bases from J, the junction contained 10 bases not matched to a gene. Here the CDR3 DNA reads TGTGCCAGCAGCTTATCGGGACAGAGCCTCGGCAATGAGCAGTTCTTC. This encodes CASSLSGQSLGNEQFF.

V and J are TRBV5-1 and TRBJ2-5, with TRBD1 as a possible D gene (7 bases). V lost 3 bases and J lost 1, with 10 bases in between. CDR3 length: 14 amino acids. Germline-derived CDR1 and CDR2 are SGHRS and YFSETQ. For the CDR3, the DNA is TGCGCCAGCAGCTGGGGGGACAGCCAAGAGACCCAGTACTTC. As protein: CASSWGDSQETQYF.

This clone was seen once. V gene TRBV30 combines with J gene TRBJ2-1, with TRBD1 matching 12 bases. The CDR3 covers 14 residues. V shed 4 bases, J shed 7 bases, and the junction held 5 bases outside the gene matches. CDR1 is GTSNPN, CDR2 SVGIG, per germline (reference sequence). The CDR3: CAWTGQGAVNEQFF. CDR3 bases: TGTGCCTGGACGGGACAGGGGGCGGTTAATGAGCAGTTCTTC.

The chain carries TRBV25-1 and TRBJ1-6; no reliable D call. This CDR3 region has 13 residues. V lost 6 bases to trimming and J lost 5 bases, with 8 bases between them. CDR1 is MGHDK and CDR2 is SYGVNS in the germline V gene. The CDR3 coding sequence is TGTGCCAGCAGGGGATTTGATAATTCACCCCTCCACTTT. Residues: CASRGFDNSPLHF.

The chain recombines TRBV4-1 with TRBJ1-5; the D is unclear. CDR3 length: 15 amino acids. V gave up 3 bases and J gave up 4 bases, with 13 bases separating them. The germline gives CDR1 MGHRA, CDR2 YSYEKL. The CDR3 region is CASSQLGLGNQPQHF. The CDR3 DNA reads TGCGCCAGCAGCCAGTTAGGGCTGGGGAATCAGCCCCAGCATTTT.